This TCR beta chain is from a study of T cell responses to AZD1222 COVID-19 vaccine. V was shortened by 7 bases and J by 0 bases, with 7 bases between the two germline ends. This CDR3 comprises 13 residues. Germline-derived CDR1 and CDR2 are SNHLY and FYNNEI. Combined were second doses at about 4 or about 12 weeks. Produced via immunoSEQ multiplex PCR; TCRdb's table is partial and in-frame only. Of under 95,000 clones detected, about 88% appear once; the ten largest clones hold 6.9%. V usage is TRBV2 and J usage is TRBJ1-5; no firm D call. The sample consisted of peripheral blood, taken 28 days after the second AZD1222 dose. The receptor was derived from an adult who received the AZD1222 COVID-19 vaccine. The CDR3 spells CASTETSNQPQHF. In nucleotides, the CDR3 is TGTGCCAGCACGGAGACTAGCAATCAGCCCCAGCATTTT.